One and the same sample provided the 18 T cell receptor beta chains below, sequenced in a study of blood T cell repertoires in COVID-19 (dated by TCRdb to 2020 to 2022). The library was generated by the immunoSEQ multiplex PCR assay. Here the immuneACCESS table is served through TCRdb, limited to in-frame sequences with V and J called. Missing clones are a known gap in these copies; in checked studies unresolved V genes cover under half, and the rest lacks a known reason. Here the sample has roughly 250,000 clones; roughly nine tenths occur a single time. Under 2.5% of the sample is taken by the ten largest. The sample consisted of PBMCs or T cells enriched from blood (not recorded which). These receptors all come from a woman younger than 30 who had recovered from COVID-19.

This chain uses TRBV19 with TRBJ2-5; TRBD1 agrees at 9 bases. CDR1 and CDR2 from the germline V gene are LNHDA and SQIVND (reference sequence). Trimming cost V 6 bases and J 4 bases; bases outside gene matches: 3. The CDR3 contains 13 residues. The CDR3, as DNA: TGTGCCAGTAGAGTGACAGGGGGAGAGACCCAGTACTTC. Translating it yields CASRVTGGETQYF. Full variable domain (rest looked up from reference TRBV19 and TRBJ2-5): DGGITQSPKYLFRKEGQNVTLSCEQNLNHDAMYWYRQDPGQGLRLIYYSQIVNDFQKGDIAEGYSVSREKKESFPLTVTSAQKNPTAFYLCASRVTGGETQYFGPGTRLLVL.

V and J are TRBV7-3 and TRBJ1-1; D not certain. This CDR3 is built from 12 residues. The germline V and J ends were trimmed by 6 bases and 1 base, with 6 bases remaining between them. Germline V CDR1 and CDR2: SGHTA, FQGTGA. The CDR3 region is CASSQANTEAFF. DNA for the CDR3: TGTGCCAGCAGTCAAGCGAACACTGAAGCTTTCTTT.

Written as DNA, the CDR3 is TGTGCCAGCAGTGAGATTGACAGGGGGCAGCAGTTCTTC. Translating it yields CASSEIDRGQQFF. The rearrangement links TRBV2 to TRBJ2-1, with TRBD1 identical over 10 bases. The germline gives CDR1 SNHLY, CDR2 FYNNEI. CDR3 size: 13 residues. The V and J ends lost 3 bases and 11 bases, in that order; junction bases with no gene match: 4.

The genes are TRBV10-2 and TRBJ2-5, with 12 bases that match TRBD2. CDR1 WSHSY and CDR2 SAAADI come from the germline V gene. The ends lost 7 bases at V and 5 bases at J; junction bases unmatched: 8. This CDR3 is 15 amino acids long. CDR3 bases: TGCGCCAGCAATCGCGGACTAGCGGGGATGGAGACCCAGTACTTC. Protein: CASNRGLAGMETQYF.

This clone was observed once. This rearrangement joins TRBV5-5 to TRBJ1-1; the D is unclear. The V end lost 4 bases, the J end lost 7 bases, and 14 bases lay between the germline ends. Germline CDR1 reads SGHKS; CDR2 reads YYEKEE (reference sequence). The CDR3 sequence is 13 residues long. The CDR3: CASSPPGHFEAFF. The CDR3 DNA sequence: TGTGCCAGCAGCCCGCCAGGCCACTTTGAAGCTTTCTTT.

Note on this clone: The sample carries other DNA sequences with the same CDR3. The gene calls are TRBV28 and TRBJ1-2, with TRBD1 as a possible D gene (6 bases). This CDR3 is built from 14 residues. The V end lost 1 base, the J end lost 5 bases, and 11 bases lay between the germline ends. The germline gives CDR1 MDHEN, CDR2 SYDVKM. The DNA for the CDR3 is TGTGCCAGCAGTTTATTACAGGGATCGTATGGCTACACCTTC. Translated, it gives CASSLLQGSYGYTF.

This chain uses TRBV2 with TRBJ2-2, with D unresolved. V was clipped by 6 bases and J by 4 bases, with 12 bases between them. CDR3 length: 14 residues. CDR1 is SNHLY, CDR2 FYNNEI, per germline. DNA for the CDR3: TGTGCCAGCAGAGAGATTCCATTCACCGGGGAGCTGTTTTTT. It codes for CASREIPFTGELFF.

The CDR3 region has the DNA TGTGCCAGCAGCGCCGGGACAGGGAACGAGCAGTACTTC. Translating it yields CASSAGTGNEQYF. The chain couples TRBV5-8 to TRBJ2-7; 9 bases align to TRBD1. J lost 5 bases, V lost 4 bases, and 4 bases had no gene match. Germline lookup yields CDR1 SGHTS and CDR2 YDEGEE. There are 13 residues in the CDR3. The full variable domain, rest sourced from reference TRBV5-8 and TRBJ2-7, is EAGVTQSPTHLIKTRGQQATLRCSPISGHTSVYWYQQALGLGLQFLLWYDEGEERNRGNFPPRFSGRQFPNYSSELNVNALELEDSALYLCASSAGTGNEQYFGPGTRLTVT.

This chain connects TRBV7-8 to TRBJ2-7; a weak D match, TRBD2 (5 bases). Trimming stripped 5 bases from V and 0 bases from J, with 11 bases between. Germline V gene sequence: CDR1 SGHVS, CDR2 FQNEAQ. This CDR3 is 14 amino acids long. The CDR3 sequence: CASSHGGSSYEQYF. CDR3 DNA: TGTGCCAGCAGCCACGGAGGCTCCTCCTACGAGCAGTACTTC.

This sequence joins TRBV21-1 and TRBJ2-7; TRBD1, the table's D call, was not compared with the DNA. TRBV21-1 constitutes a pseudogene. This CDR3 spans 15 amino acids. The chain's CDR3 is CASSKERGRADEQYF. DNA of the CDR3: TGTGCCAGCAGCAAAGAGAGGGGGCGCGCCGACGAGCAGTACTTC.

The chain combines TRBV5-8 with TRBJ2-7, with 8 bases matching TRBD1. The length of the CDR3 is 15 residues. V shed 4 bases, J shed 2 bases, and the junction held 8 bases outside the gene matches. CDR1 is SGHTS and CDR2 is YDEGEE in the germline V gene. CDR3: CASSLRTGTAYEQYF. The CDR3 DNA reads TGTGCCAGCAGCCTCCGGACAGGGACAGCCTACGAGCAGTACTTC.

Only one count was recorded for this clone. The chain has TRBV7-2 and TRBJ1-1, with TRBD1 identical over 8 bases. Germline CDR1 reads SGHTA; CDR2 reads FQGNSA. This CDR3 is 14 amino acids long. The V and J ends lost 2 bases and 5 bases, in that order; junction bases with no gene match: 4. The CDR3 loop reads CASSLMDRETEAFF. The CDR3 bases are TGTGCCAGCAGCTTAATGGACAGGGAAACTGAAGCTTTCTTT.

The genes are TRBV25-1 and TRBJ2-6; D is perhaps TRBD2 (5 bases). CDR3 size: 14 residues. The germline CDR1 and CDR2 sequences are MGHDK and SYGVNS. Trimming stripped 6 bases from V and 4 bases from J, with 10 bases between. CDR3: CASRGSGGANVLTF. As DNA, the CDR3 is TGTGCCAGCAGGGGTTCGGGGGGGGCCAACGTCCTGACTTTC.

The rearrangement links TRBV18 to TRBJ2-3, with 9 bases fitting TRBD1. V dropped 4 bases and J dropped 7; count of bases not matched to a gene: 6. CDR1 and CDR2 from the germline V gene are KGHSH and LQKENI. The length of the CDR3 is 14 residues. The CDR3 DNA reads TGTGCCAGCTCACGAGACGGGACAGGGTATACGCAGTATTTT. It translates to CASSRDGTGYTQYF.

In DNA form, the CDR3 reads TGTGCCAGCAGTGAATTGGCAGTACCATCCCCAAACTATGGCTACACCTTC. Encoded protein: CASSELAVPSPNYGYTF. This chain joins TRBV25-1 and TRBJ1-2; D ambiguous. The CDR3 contains 17 residues. Germline V CDR1 and CDR2: MGHDK, SYGVNS. The V gene lost 1 base and the J gene lost 2 bases, with 17 bases spanning the gap.

The chain employs TRBV3-1 (or the pseudogene TRBV3-2) and TRBJ2-5, with 8 nucleotides matching TRBD1. This CDR3 has 16 residues. Losses at the gene ends were 5 bases for V and 3 bases for J; bases not matched to a gene: 11. Germline V gene sequence: CDR1 LGHDT, CDR2 YNNKEL (reference sequence). The CDR3 region has the DNA TGTGCCAGCAGCGCTTTTCGACAGGGGATAGAAGAGACCCAGTACTTC. It yields the protein CASSAFRQGIEETQYF.

This clone has only a few counts. The rearrangement uses TRBV11-3 and TRBJ1-1; D possibly corresponds to TRBD1 (6 bases). V was cut by 2 bases and J by 6 bases, with 13 bases left in between. CDR1 and CDR2 from the germline V gene are SGHNT and YENEEA. This CDR3 contains 14 residues. The CDR3 protein is CASSLPGEGAEAFF. The CDR3 DNA reads as TGTGCCAGCAGCTTACCCGGGGAGGGGGCTGAAGCTTTCTTT.

V gene TRBV7-9 combines with J gene TRBJ2-1; the D is unclear. Germline V lookup: CDR1 SEHNR, CDR2 FQNEAQ (reference sequence). This CDR3 is built from 12 residues. Trimming removed 1 base at V and 10 bases at J, with 8 bases between. CDR3: CASSLVVEEQFF. The CDR3 nucleotides are TGTGCCAGCAGCTTAGTAGTCGAGGAGCAGTTCTTC.